This record looks at one TCR beta chain sequence and its context. What it binds is unknown. Data came from immunoSEQ multiplex PCR; TCRdb stores just in-frame clones and leaves some out. The repertoire includes fewer than 80,000 clones, 80% of them detected once, and over 3.5% sits in the top ten. The data were taken from a study of early stage breast cancer tumors. Study context: Among approximately 12 ER+/PR+/HER2- tumors, eight were ductal, four lobular.

Regarding the study as a whole: Tumors had approximately 2.5-fold higher T cell density and higher clonality than adjacent normal breast tissue. Tumor and normal breast were distinguished via blood comparison in 14 of 16 patients.

The CDR3 is made up of 16 amino acids. V was trimmed by 5 bases and J by 2 bases, leaving 16 bases between them. Germline V lookup: CDR1 MDHEN, CDR2 SYDVKM. The source material was blood. The rearrangement uses TRBV28 and TRBJ1-3; D not resolved. This clonotype originated in a person aged 35-55 years with breast cancer. In DNA form, the CDR3 reads TGTGCCAGCAGTCCACCACACCCAGGAACTGGAAACACCATATATTTT. This encodes CASSPPHPGTGNTIYF. The whole variable domain, remainder taken from reference TRBV28 and TRBJ1-3, is DVKVTQSSRYLVKRTGEKVFLECVQDMDHENMFWYRQDPGLGLRLIYFSYDVKMKEKGDIPEGYSVSREKKERFSLILESASTNQTSMYLCASSPPHPGTGNTIYFGEGSWLTVV.